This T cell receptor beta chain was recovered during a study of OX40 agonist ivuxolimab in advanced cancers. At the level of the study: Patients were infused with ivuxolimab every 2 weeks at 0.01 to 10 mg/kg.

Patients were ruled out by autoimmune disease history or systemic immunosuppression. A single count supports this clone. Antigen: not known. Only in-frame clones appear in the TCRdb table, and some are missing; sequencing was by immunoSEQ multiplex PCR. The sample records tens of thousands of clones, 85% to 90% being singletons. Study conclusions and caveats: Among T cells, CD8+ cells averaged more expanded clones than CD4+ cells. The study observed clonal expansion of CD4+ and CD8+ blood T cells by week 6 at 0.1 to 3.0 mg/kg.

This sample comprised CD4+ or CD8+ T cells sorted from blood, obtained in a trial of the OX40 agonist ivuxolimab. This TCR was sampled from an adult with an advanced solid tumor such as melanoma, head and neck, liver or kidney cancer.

The CDR3 spells CASSVSVTTGETQYF. As DNA, the CDR3 is TGTGCCAGCAGCGTATCGGTCACGACTGGGGAGACCCAGTACTTC. The chain is built from TRBV9 and TRBJ2-5; D is unclear. V was trimmed by 1 base and J by 5 bases, leaving 15 bases between them. Germline CDR1 SGDLS, CDR2 YYNGEE. The CDR3 is made up of 15 amino acids.